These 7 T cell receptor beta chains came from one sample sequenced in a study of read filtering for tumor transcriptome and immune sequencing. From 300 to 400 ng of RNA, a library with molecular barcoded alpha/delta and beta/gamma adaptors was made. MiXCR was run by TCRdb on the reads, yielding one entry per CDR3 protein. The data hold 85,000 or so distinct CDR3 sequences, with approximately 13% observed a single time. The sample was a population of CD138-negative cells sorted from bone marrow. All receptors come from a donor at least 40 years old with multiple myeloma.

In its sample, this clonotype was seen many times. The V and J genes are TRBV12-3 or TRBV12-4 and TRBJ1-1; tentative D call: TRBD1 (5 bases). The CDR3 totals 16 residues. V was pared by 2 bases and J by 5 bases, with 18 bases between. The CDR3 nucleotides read TGTGCCAGCAGTTTAATTGGGAAGGGGACGGGGACTGAAGCTTTCTTT. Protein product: CASSLIGKGTGTEAFF.

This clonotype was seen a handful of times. The CDR3: CASRQAGEQFF. The CDR3 DNA reads TGTGCCAGTAGACAAGCGGGTGAGCAGTTCTTC. V gene TRBV19 combines with J gene TRBJ2-1; D is perhaps TRBD2 (6 bases). V was clipped by 6 bases and J by 9 bases, with 9 bases between them. This CDR3 region has 11 residues. Germline CDR1 is LNHDA and CDR2 is SQIVND (reference sequence).

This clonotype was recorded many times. CDR3 nucleotide sequence: TGTGCCAGCAGTGGGGCGGGAGGGAGGGGGAATGAGCAGTTCTTC. Translated, it gives CASSGAGGRGNEQFF. The J gene is TRBJ2-1, the V gene TRBV28, with TRBD2 matching over 9 bases. V was pared by 5 bases and J by 7 bases, with 9 bases of the junction left unmatched. The germline V gene has CDR1 MDHEN and CDR2 SYDVKM. This CDR3 is 15 amino acids long.

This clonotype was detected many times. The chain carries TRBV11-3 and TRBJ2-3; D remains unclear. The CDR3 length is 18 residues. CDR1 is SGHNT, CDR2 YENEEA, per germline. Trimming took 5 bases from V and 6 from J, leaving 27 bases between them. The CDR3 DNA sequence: TGTGCCAGCAGCCTGGGCCGCGCTAGTGACGTTTTAGGGGATACGCAGTATTTT. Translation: CASSLGRASDVLGDTQYF. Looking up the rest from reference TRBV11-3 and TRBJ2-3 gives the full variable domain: EAGVVQSPRYKIIEKKQPVAFWCNPISGHNTLYWYLQNLGQGPELLIRYENEEAVDDSQLPKDRFSAERLKGVDSTLKIQPAELGDSAVYLCASSLGRASDVLGDTQYFGPGTRLTVL.

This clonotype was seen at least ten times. The chain's CDR3 is CASRDEGSTEAFF. The DNA of the CDR3 is TGTGCCAGCAGAGATGAGGGTAGCACTGAAGCTTTCTTT. This chain connects TRBV2 to TRBJ1-1; D call uncertain. Deletions cut 6 bases from V and 4 bases from J, with 12 bases between. CDR1 is SNHLY and CDR2 is FYNNEI in the germline V gene. CDR3 length: 13 amino acids.

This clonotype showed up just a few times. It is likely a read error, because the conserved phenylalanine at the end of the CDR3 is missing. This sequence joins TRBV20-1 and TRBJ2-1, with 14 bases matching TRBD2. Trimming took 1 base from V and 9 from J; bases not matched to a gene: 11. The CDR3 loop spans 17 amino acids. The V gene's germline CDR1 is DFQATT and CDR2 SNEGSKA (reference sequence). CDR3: CSARGMTSGRAGSEQFL. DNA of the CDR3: TGCAGTGCTAGAGGGATGACTAGCGGGAGGGCCGGGTCTGAGCAGTTCCTC.

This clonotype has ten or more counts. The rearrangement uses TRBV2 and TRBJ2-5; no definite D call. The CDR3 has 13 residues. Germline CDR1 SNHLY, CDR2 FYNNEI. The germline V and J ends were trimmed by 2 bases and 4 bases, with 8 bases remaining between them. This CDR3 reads CASSELVPETQYF. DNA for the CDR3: TGTGCCAGCAGTGAATTGGTTCCAGAGACCCAGTACTTC.